This T cell receptor beta chain was profiled in a study of beta chain features in type 1 diabetes. TCRB transcripts that were expressed got sequenced, as all of the isolated RNA had been reverse transcribed. Sequencing was performed with immunoSEQ multiplex PCR; in TCRdb, only in-frame clones are kept and a portion is missing. The profile covers approximately 250,000 clones, with around 9.9% appearing a single time and approximately 0.015% taken by the ten largest. By way of CD45RO/CCR7/CD25/CD127/CD95/CD27, the CD4+ regulatory, stem cell-like memory, central memory and naive cells were sorted. Per germline, CDR1 MGHRA and CDR2 YSYEKL. The CDR3 covers 15 residues. Trimming stripped 2 bases from V and 4 bases from J, with 12 bases between. This clone was seen a few times. Its antigen is not known. General observations from the study: Shorter TCRB CDR3s, moderately but significantly so, marked every one of the four CD4+ subsets in Type 1 diabetes patients.

The V call is TRBV4-1, the J call TRBJ1-5, with D uncertain. The sequence was obtained from a man aged 30-40 years with type 1 diabetes. The sequenced material came from naive CD4+ T cells from blood. The CDR3 is CASSQREQPNQPQHF. The DNA for the CDR3 is TGCGCCAGCAGCCAACGCGAACAGCCGAATCAGCCCCAGCATTTT.